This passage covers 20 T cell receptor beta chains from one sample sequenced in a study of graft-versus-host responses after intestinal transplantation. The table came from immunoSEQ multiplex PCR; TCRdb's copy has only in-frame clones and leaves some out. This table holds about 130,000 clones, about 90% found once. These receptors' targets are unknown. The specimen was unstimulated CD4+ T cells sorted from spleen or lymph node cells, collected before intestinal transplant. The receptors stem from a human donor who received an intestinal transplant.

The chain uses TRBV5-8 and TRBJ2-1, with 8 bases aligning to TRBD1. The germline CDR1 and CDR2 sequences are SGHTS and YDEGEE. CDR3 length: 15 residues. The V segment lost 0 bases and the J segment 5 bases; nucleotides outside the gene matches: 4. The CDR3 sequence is CASSLGPGGHNEQFF. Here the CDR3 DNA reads TGTGCCAGCAGCTTGGGACCAGGGGGCCACAATGAGCAGTTCTTC.

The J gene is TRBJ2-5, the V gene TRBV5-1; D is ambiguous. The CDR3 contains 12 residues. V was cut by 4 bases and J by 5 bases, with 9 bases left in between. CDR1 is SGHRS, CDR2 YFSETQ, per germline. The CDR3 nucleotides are TGCGCCAGCAGCAGGGAAGGGGAGACCCAGTACTTC. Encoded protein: CASSREGETQYF.

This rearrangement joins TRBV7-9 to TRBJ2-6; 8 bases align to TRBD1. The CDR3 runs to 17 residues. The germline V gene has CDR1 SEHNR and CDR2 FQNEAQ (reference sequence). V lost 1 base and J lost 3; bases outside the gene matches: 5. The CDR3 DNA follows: TGTGCCAGCAGCTTAGTGCAGGGGGCGCGTGGGGCCAACGTCCTGACTTTC. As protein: CASSLVQGARGANVLTF. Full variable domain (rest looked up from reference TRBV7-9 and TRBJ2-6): DTGVSQNPRHKITKRGQNVTFRCDPISEHNRLYWYRQTLGQGPEFLTYFQNEAQLEKSRLLSDRFSAERPKGSFSTLEIQRTEQGDSAMYLCASSLVQGARGANVLTFGAGSRLTVL.

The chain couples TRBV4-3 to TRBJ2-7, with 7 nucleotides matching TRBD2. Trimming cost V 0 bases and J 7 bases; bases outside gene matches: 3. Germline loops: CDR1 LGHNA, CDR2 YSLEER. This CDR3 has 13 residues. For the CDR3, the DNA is TGCGCCAGCAGCCAAGAGCGGGAGAGGGAGCAGTACTTC. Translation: CASSQEREREQYF.

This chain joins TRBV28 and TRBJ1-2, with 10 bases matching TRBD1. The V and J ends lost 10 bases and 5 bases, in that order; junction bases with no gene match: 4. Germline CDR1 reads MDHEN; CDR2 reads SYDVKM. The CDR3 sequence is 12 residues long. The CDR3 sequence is CAIRQGAYGYTF. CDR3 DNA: TGTGCCATCAGACAGGGGGCGTATGGCTACACCTTC.

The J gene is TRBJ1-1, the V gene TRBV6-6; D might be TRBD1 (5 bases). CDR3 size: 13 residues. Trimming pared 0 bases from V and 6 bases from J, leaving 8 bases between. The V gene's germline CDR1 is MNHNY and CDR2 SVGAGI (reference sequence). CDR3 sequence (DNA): TGTGCCAGCAGTTACTCGGGAGGGGCTGAAGCTTTCTTT. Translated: CASSYSGGAEAFF.

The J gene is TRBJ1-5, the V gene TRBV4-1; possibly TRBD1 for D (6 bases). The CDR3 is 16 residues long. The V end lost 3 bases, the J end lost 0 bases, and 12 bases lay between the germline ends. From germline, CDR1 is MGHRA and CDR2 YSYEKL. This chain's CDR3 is CASSHRGGDSNQPQHF. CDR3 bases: TGCGCCAGCAGCCATAGAGGGGGGGATAGCAATCAGCCCCAGCATTTT.

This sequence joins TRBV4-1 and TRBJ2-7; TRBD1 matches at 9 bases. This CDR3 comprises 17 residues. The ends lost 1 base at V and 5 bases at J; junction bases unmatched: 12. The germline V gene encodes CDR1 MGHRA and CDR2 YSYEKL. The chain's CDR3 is CASSQGGLRDRVNEQYF. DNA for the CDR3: TGCGCCAGCAGCCAAGGGGGGCTCCGGGACAGGGTCAACGAGCAGTACTTC.

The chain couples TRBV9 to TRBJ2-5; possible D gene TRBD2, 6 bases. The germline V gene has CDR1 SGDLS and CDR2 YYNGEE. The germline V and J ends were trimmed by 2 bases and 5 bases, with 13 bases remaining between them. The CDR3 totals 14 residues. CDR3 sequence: CASSVFQEGETQYF. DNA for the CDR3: TGTGCCAGCAGCGTCTTCCAGGAGGGGGAGACCCAGTACTTC.

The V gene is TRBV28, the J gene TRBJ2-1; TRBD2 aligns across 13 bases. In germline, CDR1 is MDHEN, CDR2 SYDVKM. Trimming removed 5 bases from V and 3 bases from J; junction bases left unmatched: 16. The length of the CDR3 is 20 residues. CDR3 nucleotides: TGTGCCAGCAGTGGTGCCCGACTAGCGGGAGGAGGTGGCCGCTACAATGAGCAGTTCTTC. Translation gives CASSGARLAGGGGRYNEQFF.

The CDR3 region has the DNA TGTGCCTGGAGGTTGGCAGTAGGGGTCACTGAAGCTTTCTTT. Protein: CAWRLAVGVTEAFF. V and J are TRBV30 and TRBJ1-1; D perhaps matches TRBD1 (5 bases). Germline assignment: CDR1 GTSNPN and CDR2 SVGIG (reference sequence). The CDR3 spans 14 residues. V was trimmed by 3 bases and J by 4 bases, leaving 15 bases between them.

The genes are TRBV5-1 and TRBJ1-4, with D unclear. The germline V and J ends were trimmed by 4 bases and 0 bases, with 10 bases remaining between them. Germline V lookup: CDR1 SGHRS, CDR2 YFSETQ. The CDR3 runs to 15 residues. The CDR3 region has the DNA TGCGCCAGCAGCGTGCTGGGCACAACTAATGAAAAACTGTTTTTT. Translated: CASSVLGTTNEKLFF. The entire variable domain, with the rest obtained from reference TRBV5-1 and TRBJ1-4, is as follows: KAGVTQTPRYLIKTRGQQVTLSCSPISGHRSVSWYQQTPGQGLQFLFEYFSETQRNKGNFPGRFSGRQFSNSRSEMNVSTLELGDSALYLCASSVLGTTNEKLFFGSGTQLSVL.

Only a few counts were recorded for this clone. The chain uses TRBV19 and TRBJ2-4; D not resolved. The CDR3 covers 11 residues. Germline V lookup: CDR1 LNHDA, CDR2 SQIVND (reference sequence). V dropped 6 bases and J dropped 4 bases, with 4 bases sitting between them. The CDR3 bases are TGTGCCAGTAGGCAAAAAAACATTCAGTACTTC. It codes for CASRQKNIQYF.

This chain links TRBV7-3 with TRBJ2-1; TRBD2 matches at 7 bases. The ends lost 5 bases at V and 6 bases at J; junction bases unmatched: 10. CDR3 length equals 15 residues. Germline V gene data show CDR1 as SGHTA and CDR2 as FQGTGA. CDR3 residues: CASSHLREGLNEQFF. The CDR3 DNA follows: TGTGCCAGCAGCCATCTGAGGGAGGGCCTCAATGAGCAGTTCTTC.

CDR3 residues: CASSLVGVEVPNEKLFF. The CDR3 DNA reads as TGTGCCAGCAGCTTGGTCGGGGTGGAGGTACCAAATGAAAAACTGTTTTTT. The chain recombines TRBV5-6 with TRBJ1-4; D unclear. The CDR3 covers 17 residues. CDR1 is SGHDT and CDR2 is YYEEEE in the germline V gene. V was pared by 0 bases and J by 5 bases, with 17 bases between.

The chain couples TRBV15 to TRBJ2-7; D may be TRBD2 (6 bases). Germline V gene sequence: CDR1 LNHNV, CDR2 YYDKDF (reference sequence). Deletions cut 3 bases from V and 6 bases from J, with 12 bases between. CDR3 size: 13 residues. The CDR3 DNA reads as TGTGCCACCAGCAGGGACTATCTCCCCGAGCAGTACTTC. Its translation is CATSRDYLPEQYF.

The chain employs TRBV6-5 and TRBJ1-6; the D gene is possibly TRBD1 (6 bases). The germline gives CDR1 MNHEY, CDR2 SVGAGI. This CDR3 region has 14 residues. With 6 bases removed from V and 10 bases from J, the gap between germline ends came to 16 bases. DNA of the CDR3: TGTGCCAGCAGCTCCGGGGGCTCAGGGTCACCCCTCCACTTT. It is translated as CASSSGGSGSPLHF.

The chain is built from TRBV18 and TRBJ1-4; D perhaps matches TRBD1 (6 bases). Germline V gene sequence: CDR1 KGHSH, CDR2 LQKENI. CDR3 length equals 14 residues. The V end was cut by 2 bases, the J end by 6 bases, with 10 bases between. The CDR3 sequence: CASSPTGWDEKLFF. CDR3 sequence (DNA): TGTGCCAGCTCACCAACAGGGTGGGATGAAAAACTGTTTTTT. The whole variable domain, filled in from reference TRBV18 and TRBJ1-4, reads NAGVMQNPRHLVRRRGQEARLRCSPMKGHSHVYWYRQLPEEGLKFMVYLQKENIIDESGMPKERFSAEFPKEGPSILRIQQVVRGDSAAYFCASSPTGWDEKLFFGSGTQLSVL.

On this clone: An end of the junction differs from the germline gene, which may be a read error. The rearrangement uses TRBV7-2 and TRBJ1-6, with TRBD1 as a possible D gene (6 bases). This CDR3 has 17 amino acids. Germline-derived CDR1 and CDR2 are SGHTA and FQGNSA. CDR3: CASSPREMRGVNSPRHF. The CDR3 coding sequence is TGTGCCAGCAGCCCGCGGGAGATGAGGGGGGTGAATTCACCCCGCCACTTT.

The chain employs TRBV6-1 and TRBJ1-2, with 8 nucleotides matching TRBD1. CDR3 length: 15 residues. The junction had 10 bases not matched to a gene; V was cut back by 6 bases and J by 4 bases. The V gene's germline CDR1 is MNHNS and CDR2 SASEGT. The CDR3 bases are TGTGCCAGCAGCGCGATGGACAGGGTCGGCTATGGCTACACCTTC. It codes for CASSAMDRVGYGYTF.